One sample yielded the 18 T cell receptor beta chains listed below, sequenced in a study of T cells in Graves' hyperthyroidism and ophthalmopathy. There were TCR beta CDR3 regions amplified from RNA transcripts. HTBI primers were used for first-round RT-PCR of the TCR CDR3. TCRdb analysed the multiplex PCR reads with MiXCR anew, one entry per CDR3 protein. The table has under 350,000 distinct CDR3 sequences, 15% to 20% seen once. Sequenced input: blood. All receptors come from a woman in her forties or fifties with Graves' hyperthyroidism.

The gene calls are TRBV19 and TRBJ2-1; no firm D call. With 7 bases removed from V and 2 bases from J, the gap between germline ends came to 12 bases. The CDR3 has 14 residues. The germline CDR1 and CDR2 sequences are LNHDA and SQIVND (reference sequence). The CDR3 DNA is TGTGCCAGTACCTCGTCCGCGGCCTACAATGAGCAGTTCTTC. As protein: CASTSSAAYNEQFF.

This clonotype came up a few times. The chain recombines TRBV6-2 or TRBV6-3 with TRBJ1-5; D gene uncertain. CDR3 size: 14 residues. Trimming pared 3 bases from V and 5 bases from J, leaving 11 bases between. The germline V gene encodes CDR1 MNHEY and CDR2 SVGEGT. The CDR3 sequence is CASSYPGEDQPQHF. Here the CDR3 DNA reads TGTGCCAGCAGTTATCCTGGGGAGGATCAGCCCCAGCATTTT.

In this sample, this clonotype turned up many times. V and J are TRBV27 and TRBJ1-2; unclear D gene. V was pared by 4 bases and J by 4 bases, with 10 bases between. The CDR3 totals 13 residues. From germline, CDR1 is MNHEY and CDR2 SMNVEV (reference sequence). The DNA for the CDR3 is TGTGCCAGCAGTTCACAGAATTTCTATGGCTACACCTTC. Protein sequence: CASSSQNFYGYTF.

In this sample, this clonotype turned up many times. The V gene is TRBV27, the J gene TRBJ2-3; 9 bases map to TRBD1. This CDR3 comprises 15 residues. Germline V lookup: CDR1 MNHEY, CDR2 SMNVEV (reference sequence). V lost 5 bases, J lost 5 bases, and 8 bases stayed unmatched. Here the CDR3 DNA reads TGTGCCAGCAGTGAGTGGGGACAGGGTGGAGATACGCAGTATTTT. It is translated as CASSEWGQGGDTQYF.

This clonotype was seen repeatedly, ten times or more. The V gene is TRBV28, the J gene TRBJ2-3; weak D call: TRBD1 (5 bases). This CDR3 contains 15 residues. V dropped 6 bases and J dropped 2 bases, with 15 bases sitting between them. The germline V gene has CDR1 MDHEN and CDR2 SYDVKM. CDR3 coding DNA: TGTGCCAGCAGATACACAGGAAGTCTCACAGATACGCAGTATTTT. This encodes CASRYTGSLTDTQYF.

The gene calls are TRBV28 and TRBJ1-2; 11 bases align to TRBD1. This CDR3 spans 17 amino acids. Germline lookup yields CDR1 MDHEN and CDR2 SYDVKM. After removal of 4 bases from V and 6 bases from J, the junction contained 13 bases not matched to a gene. In nucleotides, the CDR3 is TGTGCCAGCAGTTCATCCGGGACAGGGGGTATAGGGGATGGCTACACCTTC. The encoded protein is CASSSSGTGGIGDGYTF.

This clonotype came up a few times. This chain uses TRBV18 with TRBJ1-6, with a tentative D call TRBD1 (5 bases). The germline gives CDR1 KGHSH, CDR2 LQKENI. The CDR3 loop spans 16 amino acids. V was pared by 3 bases and J by 6 bases, with 15 bases between. CDR3 bases: TGTGCCAGCTCACCGAACGATGGGGGGGTTAATTCACCCCTCCACTTT. This codes for CASSPNDGGVNSPLHF.

This clonotype came up a few times. The chain combines TRBV10-1 with TRBJ2-3; D remains ambiguous. V was pared by 2 bases and J by 6 bases, with 18 bases between. The CDR3 runs 16 residues. CDR1 is WNHNN and CDR2 is SYGVQD in the germline V gene (reference sequence). The CDR3 nucleotides read TGCGCCAGCAGTGAGGGGTTAGATCGGTGGATGGATACGCAGTATTTT. Protein sequence: CASSEGLDRWMDTQYF.

In this sample, this clonotype turned up many times. The chain links TRBV30 to TRBJ1-2; TRBD1 matches at 8 bases. The V and J ends lost 1 base and 5 bases, in that order; junction bases with no gene match: 3. The CDR3 extends over 13 amino acids. CDR1 and CDR2 from the germline V gene are GTSNPN and SVGIG (reference sequence). In DNA, the CDR3 is TGTGCCTGGAGTGGGGGACAGGTTTATGGCTACACCTTC. Translated, it gives CAWSGGQVYGYTF.

The J gene is TRBJ2-1, the V gene TRBV7-6; D uncertain. CDR1 SGHVS and CDR2 FNYEAQ come from the germline V gene. Trimming pared 3 bases from V and 5 bases from J, leaving 11 bases between. The CDR3 is 14 amino acids. Written as DNA, the CDR3 is TGTGCCAGCAGCTTGGCAGAGGCCAACAATGAGCAGTTCTTC. It translates to CASSLAEANNEQFF.

V is TRBV6-2 or TRBV6-3 and J is TRBJ2-2, with a tentative D call TRBD1 (6 bases). CDR1 and CDR2 from the germline V gene are MNHEY and SVGEGT. Trimming took 6 bases from V and 6 from J, leaving 14 bases between them. The CDR3 has 14 residues. The CDR3 sequence: CASRLQGEAGELFF. The CDR3 DNA sequence: TGTGCCAGCAGGCTACAGGGCGAGGCCGGGGAGCTGTTTTTT.

This clonotype was detected ten times or more. The rearrangement joins TRBV6-1 to TRBJ2-1, with 11 bases matching TRBD2. V lost 4 bases to trimming and J lost 7 bases; unmatched junction nucleotides: 6. The CDR3 consists of 15 residues. Per germline, CDR1 MNHNS and CDR2 SASEGT. CDR3 protein: CASSATSGEGNEQFF. The CDR3 nucleotides read TGTGCCAGCAGTGCGACTAGCGGGGAGGGAAATGAGCAGTTCTTC.

The J gene is TRBJ1-5, the V gene TRBV5-8; D remains unclear. Trimming left V 0 bases short and J 2 bases short, with 6 bases between. In germline, CDR1 is SGHTS, CDR2 YDEGEE. This CDR3 region has 14 residues. The CDR3 DNA is TGTGCCAGCAGCTTGGAACCGCGCAATCAGCCCCAGCATTTT. As protein: CASSLEPRNQPQHF.

V gene TRBV5-1 combines with J gene TRBJ2-3; 7 bases line up with TRBD2. This CDR3 has 14 residues. V was clipped by 4 bases and J by 3 bases; unmatched bases: 5. The germline V gene encodes CDR1 SGHRS and CDR2 YFSETQ. The chain's CDR3 is CASSLLAETDTQYF. The CDR3 nucleotides are TGCGCCAGCAGCCTCCTAGCGGAGACAGATACGCAGTATTTT.

This clonotype was picked up a small number of times. J is TRBJ2-5 and V is TRBV20-1; TRBD1 aligns across 7 bases. From germline, CDR1 is DFQATT and CDR2 SNEGSKA (reference sequence). The CDR3 is 15 residues long. Trimming took 3 bases from V and 0 from J; bases not matched to a gene: 7. The CDR3 sequence is CSASLGTAYQETQYF. CDR3 coding DNA: TGCAGTGCTAGCCTTGGGACAGCCTACCAAGAGACCCAGTACTTC.

This clonotype occurred a few times. V is TRBV29-1 and J is TRBJ1-2, with D possibly being TRBD1 (6 bases). This CDR3 spans 10 amino acids. V lost 6 bases and J 7 bases, leaving 9 bases between the germline ends. The germline CDR1 and CDR2 sequences are SQVTM and ANQGSEA. CDR3 residues: CSVSQGGYTF. DNA for the CDR3: TGCAGCGTGTCACAGGGTGGCTACACCTTC. The full variable domain, with the rest looked up from reference TRBV29-1 and TRBJ1-2, is SAVISQKPSRDICQRGTSLTIQCQVDSQVTMMFWYRQQPGQSLTLIATANQGSEATYESGFVIDKFPISRPNLTFSTLTVSNMSPEDSSIYLCSVSQGGYTFGSGTRLTVV.

Ten or more counts support this clonotype. The chain combines TRBV11-2 with TRBJ1-1; D is perhaps TRBD1 (6 bases). The germline V gene encodes CDR1 SGHAT and CDR2 FQNNGV. Trimming stripped 2 bases from V and 8 bases from J, with 15 bases between. The CDR3 runs 14 residues. In DNA, the CDR3 is TGTGCCAGCAGCTTACGGACAGTTAGACTCGAAGCTTTCTTT. It translates to CASSLRTVRLEAFF.

This clonotype was counted between two and nine times. The J gene is TRBJ2-7, the V gene TRBV20-1; tentatively, D is TRBD2 (5 bases). Germline CDR1 reads DFQATT; CDR2 reads SNEGSKA (reference sequence). This CDR3 spans 13 amino acids. The CDR3 sequence: CSMRRAAAYEQYF. The CDR3 DNA reads as TGCAGCATGCGTAGGGCAGCGGCCTACGAGCAGTACTTC.